A selection of T cell receptor beta chains follows, all from one sample in a study of T cells in Graves' hyperthyroidism and ophthalmopathy. TCRdb ran MiXCR on the multiplex PCR reads and lists one entry per CDR3 protein. Of about 610,000 distinct CDR3 sequences detected, roughly 14% appear once; the ten largest clones hold about 3.9%. Input material: blood. Receptors were obtained from a woman in her 40s with Graves' ophthalmopathy. The CDR3 runs from the conserved cysteine through the conserved F or W. D genes are given only for firm matches. Size is omitted from some rows. Given values are once, few, many or a class for expanded clones.

clone size,D gene,V gene,J gene,CDR3 protein,CDR3 DNA
many,NA,TRBV19,TRBJ2-7,CASNEQEGHEQYF,TGTGCCAGTAATGAACAGGAGGGCCACGAGCAGTACTTC
NA,TRBD2,TRBV7-6,TRBJ2-1,CASSLVAGGPNEQFF,TGTGCCAGCAGCTTAGTTGCGGGAGGGCCCAATGAGCAGTTCTTC
many,TRBD2,TRBV6-2/TRBV6-3,TRBJ2-4,CASSRRLAVAKNIQYF,TGTGCCAGCAGTAGAAGACTAGCGGTAGCCAAAAACATTCAGTACTTC
many,NA,TRBV6-1,TRBJ2-2,CASSPYRGSSGELFF,TGTGCCAGCAGCCCCTATCGCGGGTCGTCCGGGGAGCTGTTTTTT
NA,NA,TRBV11-2,TRBJ2-7,CASSRPRRAYEQYF,TGTGCCAGCAGCCGCCCCAGGAGGGCCTACGAGCAGTACTTC
many,NA,TRBV28,TRBJ2-1,CASSESYNEQFF,TGTGCCAGCAGTGAATCCTACAATGAGCAGTTCTTC
many,NA,TRBV28,TRBJ1-2,CASSFTRVGYGYTF,TGTGCCAGCAGTTTTACCAGGGTTGGCTATGGCTACACCTTC
many,NA,TRBV6-1,TRBJ1-2,CASSGRWAGLYGYTF,TGTGCCAGCAGTGGGCGTTGGGCAGGGCTTTATGGCTACACCTTC
NA,NA,TRBV20-1,TRBJ1-1,CSASLPQGNTEAFF,TGCAGTGCTTCCTTGCCCCAGGGGAACACTGAAGCTTTCTTT
many,NA,TRBV20-1,TRBJ1-2,CSASFYGYTF,TGCAGTGCCAGCTTCTATGGCTACACCTTC
many,NA,TRBV6-1,TRBJ1-1,CASSVRWEGNTEAFF,TGTGCCAGCAGCGTCAGGTGGGAGGGGAACACTGAAGCTTTCTTT
many,NA,TRBV28,TRBJ1-2,CASSIDGVYGYTF,TGTGCCAGCAGTATCGACGGAGTCTATGGCTACACCTTC
many,TRBD2,TRBV20-1,TRBJ2-5,CSAISSSGRKGETQYF,TGCAGTGCTATATCATCTAGCGGGAGGAAGGGAGAGACCCAGTACTTC
many,TRBD1,TRBV30,TRBJ1-1,CARTAGTGRAFF,TGTGCCCGAACGGCCGGGACAGGGAGAGCTTTCTTT
many,TRBD2,TRBV6-1,TRBJ2-5,CASRLAGETQYF,TGTGCCAGCAGACTAGCGGGAGAGACCCAGTACTTC
many,TRBD2,TRBV12-3/TRBV12-4,TRBJ2-7,CASTLAGYFVEQYF,TGTGCCAGCACCCTAGCGGGATACTTCGTCGAGCAGTACTTC
many,TRBD1,TRBV2,TRBJ2-5,CATKSGTGGSQETQYF,TGTGCCACGAAGTCCGGGACAGGGGGATCCCAAGAGACCCAGTACTTC
many,TRBD1,TRBV27,TRBJ1-2,CASSSPGSSRDSSYGYTF,TGTGCCAGCAGTTCTCCCGGATCCTCCCGGGACAGCTCCTATGGCTACACCTTC
many,NA,TRBV20-1,TRBJ1-2,CSARTADGYTF,TGCAGTGCTAGGACGGCGGATGGCTACACCTTC
many,NA,TRBV19,TRBJ2-7,CASSISATGSSYEQYF,TGTGCCAGTAGTATATCAGCCACGGGAAGCTCCTACGAGCAGTACTTC
few,NA,TRBV30,TRBJ1-2,CAWSAGGDYTF,TGTGCCTGGAGTGCCGGAGGGGACTACACCTTC
many,TRBD1,TRBV7-2,TRBJ1-3,CASSRQGGGNTIYF,TGTGCCAGCAGCCGACAGGGTGGGGGAAACACCATATATTTT
many,NA,TRBV28,TRBJ1-1,CASTTAVTEAFF,TGTGCCAGCACGACAGCGGTCACTGAAGCTTTCTTT
few,TRBD2,TRBV7-2,TRBJ2-7,CASSDHTGRGQYF,TGTGCCAGCAGCGATCACACCGGGAGGGGGCAGTACTTC
many,TRBD2,TRBV6-1,TRBJ2-2,CASSLLAGDGGELFF,TGTGCCAGCAGTCTCCTAGCGGGAGATGGCGGGGAGCTGTTTTTT
many,NA,TRBV12-3/TRBV12-4,TRBJ1-1,CASRQTAGYRNTEAFF,TGTGCCAGCAGGCAAACCGCAGGGTATAGAAACACTGAAGCTTTCTTT
many,NA,TRBV20-1,TRBJ1-1,CSARAPTLNTEAFF,TGCAGTGCTAGAGCACCGACTTTGAACACTGAAGCTTTCTTT
many,NA,TRBV12-3/TRBV12-4,TRBJ2-5,CASSFELEETQYF,TGTGCCAGCAGTTTCGAGCTGGAAGAGACCCAGTACTTC
many,NA,TRBV5-1,TRBJ2-7,CASLPGRYYEQYF,TGCGCCAGCCTCCCGGGACGGTACTACGAGCAGTACTTC
many,NA,TRBV20-1,TRBJ1-2,CSAEDSNYGYTF,TGCAGTGCAGAGGACAGTAACTATGGCTACACCTTC
NA,TRBD1,TRBV20-1,TRBJ2-7,CSALGDRGSYEQYF,TGCAGTGCTTTGGGGGACAGGGGGTCCTACGAGCAGTACTTC
many,NA,TRBV6-1,TRBJ1-1,CASSEFPPHDEAFF,TGTGCCAGCAGTGAATTCCCTCCTCACGATGAAGCTTTCTTT
many,NA,TRBV12-3/TRBV12-4,TRBJ1-2,CASRKDRFDGYTF,TGTGCCAGCAGAAAAGACAGGTTCGATGGCTACACCTTC
many,TRBD1,TRBV27,TRBJ2-7,CASSVDRGPYEQYF,TGTGCCAGCAGTGTCGACAGGGGACCCTACGAGCAGTACTTC
many,NA,TRBV6-2/TRBV6-3,TRBJ1-5,CASGGNNQPQHF,TGTGCCAGCGGCGGGAACAATCAGCCCCAGCATTTT
many,NA,TRBV28,TRBJ2-7,CASSFLGGSRYHEYF,TGTGCCAGCAGTTTCCTTGGTGGTTCAAGGTATCATGAGTACTTC
many,NA,TRBV28,TRBJ1-2,CASSAPDGQIYGYTF,TGTGCCAGCAGTGCCCCCGACGGGCAAATCTATGGCTACACCTTC